Detailed here is one T cell receptor beta chain. TCRdb ran MiXCR on the RACE reads and lists one entry per CDR3 protein. The data contain a few hundred thousand distinct CDR3 sequences, about 6% of them seen just once; the ten biggest clones take up approximately 5.4%. The sample belongs to a study of human T cells and chemical hapten exposure. The overall study: Donors were sensitized with 2% DPC on the upper inner arm. A patient group, mainly female, showed alopecia areata, totalis or universalis.

The time point here: patch test 2, 6 weeks after DPC sensitization. Treatment noted: therapeutic diphenylcyclopropenone sensitization with weekly scalp DPC. This CDR3 is built from 13 residues. V lost 7 bases to trimming and J lost 2 bases, with 12 bases between them. The rearrangement joins TRBV12-3 or TRBV12-4 to TRBJ2-7, with TRBD2 as a possible D gene (6 bases). This TCR came from a woman under 30 with alopecia areata. Some clones in this sample may be carry-over from other donors' samples. The sequences come from whole blood, collected in connection with sensitization to the hapten diphenylcyclopropenone (DPC). The CDR3 DNA follows: TGTGCCAGCAATAGGGACTCAGCCTACGAGCAGTACTTC. This codes for CASNRDSAYEQYF.